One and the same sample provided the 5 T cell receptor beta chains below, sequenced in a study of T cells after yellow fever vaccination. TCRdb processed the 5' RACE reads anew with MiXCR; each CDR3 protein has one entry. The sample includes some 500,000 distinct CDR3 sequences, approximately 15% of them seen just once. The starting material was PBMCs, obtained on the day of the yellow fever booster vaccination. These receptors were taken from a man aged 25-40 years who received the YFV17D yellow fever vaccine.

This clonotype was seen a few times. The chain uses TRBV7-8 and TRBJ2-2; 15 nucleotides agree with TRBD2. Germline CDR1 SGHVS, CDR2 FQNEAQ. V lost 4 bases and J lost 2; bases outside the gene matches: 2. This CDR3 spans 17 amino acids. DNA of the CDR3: TGTGCCAGCAGCTGGACTAGCGGGAGGGCCAACACCGGGGAGCTGTTTTTT. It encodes CASSWTSGRANTGELFF.

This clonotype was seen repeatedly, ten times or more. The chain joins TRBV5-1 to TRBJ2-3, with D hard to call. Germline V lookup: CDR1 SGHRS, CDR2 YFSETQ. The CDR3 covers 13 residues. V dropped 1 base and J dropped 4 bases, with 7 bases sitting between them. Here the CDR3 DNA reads TGCGCCAGCAGCTTGCGTGTGGCAGATACGCAGTATTTT. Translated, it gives CASSLRVADTQYF.

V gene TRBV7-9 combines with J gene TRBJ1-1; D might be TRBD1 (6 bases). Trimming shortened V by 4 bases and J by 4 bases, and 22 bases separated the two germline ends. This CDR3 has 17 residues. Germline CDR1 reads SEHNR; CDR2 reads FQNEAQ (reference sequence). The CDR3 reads CASSSSQGNRKFTEAFF. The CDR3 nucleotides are TGTGCCAGCAGCTCATCGCAGGGGAATCGTAAGTTCACTGAAGCTTTCTTT.

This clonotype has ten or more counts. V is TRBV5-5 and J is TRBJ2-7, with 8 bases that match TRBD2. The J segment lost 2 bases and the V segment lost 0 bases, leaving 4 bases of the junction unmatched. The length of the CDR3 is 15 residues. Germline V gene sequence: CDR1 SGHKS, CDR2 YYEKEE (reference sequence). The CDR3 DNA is TGTGCCAGCAGCTTGGATAGCGGGGACACCTACGAGCAGTACTTC. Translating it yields CASSLDSGDTYEQYF.

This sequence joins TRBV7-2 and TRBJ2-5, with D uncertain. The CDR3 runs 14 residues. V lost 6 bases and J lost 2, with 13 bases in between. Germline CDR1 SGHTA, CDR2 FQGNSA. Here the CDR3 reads CASRAGPSQETQYF. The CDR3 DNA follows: TGTGCCAGCAGGGCTGGGCCTAGTCAAGAGACCCAGTACTTC. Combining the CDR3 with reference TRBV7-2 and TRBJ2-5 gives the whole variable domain GAGVSQSPSNKVTEKGKDVELRCDPISGHTALYWYRQSLGQGLEFLIYFQGNSAPDKSGLPSDRFSAERTGGSVSTLTIQRTQQEDSAVYLCASRAGPSQETQYFGPGTRLLVL.